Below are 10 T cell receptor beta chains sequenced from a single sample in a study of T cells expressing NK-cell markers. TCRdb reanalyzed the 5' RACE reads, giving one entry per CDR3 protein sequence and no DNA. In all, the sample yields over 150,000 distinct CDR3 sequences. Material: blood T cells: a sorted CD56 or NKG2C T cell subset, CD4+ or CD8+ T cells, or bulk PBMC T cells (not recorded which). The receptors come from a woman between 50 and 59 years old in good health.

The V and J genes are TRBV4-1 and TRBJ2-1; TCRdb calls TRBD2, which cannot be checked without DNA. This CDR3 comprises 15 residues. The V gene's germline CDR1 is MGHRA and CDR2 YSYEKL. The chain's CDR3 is CASSETSGFGREQFF.

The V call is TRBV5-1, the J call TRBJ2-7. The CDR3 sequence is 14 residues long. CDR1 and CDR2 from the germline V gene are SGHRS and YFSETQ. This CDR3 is CASSVETIRSEQYF.

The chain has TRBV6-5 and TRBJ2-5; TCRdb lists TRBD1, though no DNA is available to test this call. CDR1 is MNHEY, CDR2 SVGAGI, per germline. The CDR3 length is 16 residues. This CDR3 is CASSYSSGTGEETQYF.

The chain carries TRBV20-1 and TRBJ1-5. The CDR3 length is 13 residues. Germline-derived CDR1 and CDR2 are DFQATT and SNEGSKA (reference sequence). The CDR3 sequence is CSASDRPNQPQHF.

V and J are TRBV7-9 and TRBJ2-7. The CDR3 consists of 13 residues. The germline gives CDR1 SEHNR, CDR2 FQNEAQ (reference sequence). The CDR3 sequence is CASSPQDIHEQYF.

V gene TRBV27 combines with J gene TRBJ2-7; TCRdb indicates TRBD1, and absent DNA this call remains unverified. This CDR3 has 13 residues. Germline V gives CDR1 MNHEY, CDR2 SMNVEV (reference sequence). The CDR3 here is CASKQGFGVEQYF.

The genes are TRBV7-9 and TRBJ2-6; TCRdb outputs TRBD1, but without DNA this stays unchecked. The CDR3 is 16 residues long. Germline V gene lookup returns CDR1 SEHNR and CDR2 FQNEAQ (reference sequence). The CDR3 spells CASSPGQGSGANVLTF.

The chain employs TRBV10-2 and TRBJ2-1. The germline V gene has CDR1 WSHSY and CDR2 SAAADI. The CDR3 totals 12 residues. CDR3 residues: CASSEGVNEQFF.

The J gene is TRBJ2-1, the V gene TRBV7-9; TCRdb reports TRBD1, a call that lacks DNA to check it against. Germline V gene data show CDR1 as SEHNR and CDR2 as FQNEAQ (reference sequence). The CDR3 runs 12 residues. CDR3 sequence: CASSLGGYEQFF.

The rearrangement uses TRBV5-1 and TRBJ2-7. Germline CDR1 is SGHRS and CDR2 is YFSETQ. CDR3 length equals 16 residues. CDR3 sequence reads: CASSLVMAARSYEQYF.